These T cell receptor beta chains were read from a single sample in a study of low-dose radiotherapy and immunotherapy resistance in tumors. TCRdb ran MiXCR on the reads and lists one entry per CDR3 protein. Of nearly 60,000 distinct CDR3 sequences in the sample, 20% to 25% were seen once. The sample here was PBMCs, taken after low-dose radiotherapy plus immunotherapy. These receptor sequences come from a male donor with prostate cancer. Each CDR3 is given with its conserved first and last residue. A D gene is named only where the DNA matches it firmly.

v_call	d_call	cdr3_aa
TRBV12-3/TRBV12-4	NA	CATIKGGSGNTIYF
TRBV5-6	NA	CASSGRRGLQREQYF
TRBV18	NA	CASSPVLNTEAFF
TRBV6-2/TRBV6-3	NA	CASSYPDGSISPLHF
TRBV5-5	TRBD2	CASSSLTSGGAYEQYF
TRBV20-1	TRBD1	CSASRQGGVSDQHF
TRBV7-6	NA	CASSLRLETDTQYF
TRBV12-3/TRBV12-4	NA	CASSGNAGELFF
TRBV19	TRBD2	CASSIRGSGGTTDNEQFF
TRBV5-1	NA	CASSLQPTNTGELFF
TRBV20-1	NA	CSARDRGREEKLFF
TRBV15	NA	CATSRDRRPEGEQYF
TRBV7-2	TRBD2	CASSLKTSGGAGSGADTQYF
TRBV19	NA	CASSPWGSGANVLTF
TRBV4-3	NA	CASSHIGDGKNYGYTF
TRBV3-1	NA	CASSQQNTGELFF
TRBV4-2	NA	CASSQDWDSSSYEQYF
TRBV2	TRBD1	CASRGRTGKNIQYF
TRBV12-3/TRBV12-4	NA	CASSPGQKYGYTF
TRBV9	NA	CASSVASGLGANVLTF
TRBV2	NA	CASTGVAVEAFF
TRBV7-2	NA	CASSLVPPGLSTEAFF
TRBV29-1	TRBD2	CSARRAGEGEQFF
TRBV18	TRBD1	CASSPRTGAGETQYF
TRBV7-2	NA	CASSLRGGTGELFF
TRBV6-2/TRBV6-3	TRBD1	CASRFTDRVPFF
TRBV6-2/TRBV6-3	NA	CASRKDGNTEAFF
TRBV2	NA	CASRGTANYKGYTF
TRBV4-3	NA	CASSLDTAKNQPQHF
TRBV5-1	TRBD2	CASSGESSGGGGDTQYF
TRBV20-1	TRBD2	CSARLAGVHEQYF
TRBV20-1	TRBD2	CSAKAGGQSYEQYF
TRBV5-6	NA	CASSLDRQVALDTQYF
TRBV29-1	NA	CSTNRDAGIDEQFF
TRBV4-1	NA	CASSGRTENTEAFF
TRBV4-2	TRBD2	CASSQGGGSGANVLTF
TRBV6-1	NA	CASTESWGNYGYTF
TRBV4-2	TRBD1	CASSQGGTGGRDEQFF
TRBV20-1	NA	CSASLSGVGEAFF
TRBV14	NA	CASSLYYRDEQFF
TRBV11-2	NA	CASSLQRETQYF
TRBV19	NA	CASSIFPDSNQPQHF
TRBV12-5	NA	CASGLGSTGIKPQHF
TRBV28	NA	CASSPRVQETQYF
TRBV5-3	TRBD1	CASRGQGDTEAFF
TRBV30	TRBD2	CAWSPGGRFEQYF
TRBV28	NA	CASSPWTGELFF
TRBV6-6	NA	CASSNRDTLTNEKLFF
TRBV20-1	NA	CSARAHAKNIQYF
TRBV21-1	NA	CASSKEGDPVLAGLGPQQFF
TRBV11-1	TRBD1	CASSTTGLQAEQYF
TRBV11-2	TRBD2	CASVLAGGTEQFF